This T cell receptor (beta chain) appears in the sequencing data of a study of T cell responses to AZD1222 COVID-19 vaccine. The analysis combined second doses at about 4 or about 12 weeks. TCRdb keeps only in-frame clones here, not all; method: immunoSEQ multiplex PCR. The data hold about 180,000 clones, with around 90% observed a single time. With V trimmed by 6 bases and J by 4 bases, 6 bases remained unmatched. The CDR3 has 15 residues. The germline V gene has CDR1 LGHNA and CDR2 YNFKEQ. Notes on this clone: Its target is not known.

General study results and limits: As reported, nearly half of all spike-specific TCRs target variant regions that are unmutated.

The rearrangement uses TRBV4-2 and TRBJ2-1, with 10 positions matching TRBD2. This receptor was taken from an adult who received the AZD1222 COVID-19 vaccine. This material consisted of peripheral blood, taken 28 days after the second AZD1222 dose. CDR3 residues: CASSPTSGPYNEQFF. The CDR3 bases are TGTGCCAGCAGTCCGACTAGCGGGCCGTACAATGAGCAGTTCTTC.